Below are 7 T cell receptor beta chains sequenced from a single sample in a study of blood T cell repertoires in COVID-19. Sequencing used immunoSEQ multiplex PCR; TCRdb keeps in-frame clones, though not all of them. This sample yields fewer than 60,000 clones, of which over 70% are seen a single time; 10% belongs to the top ten. Sequencing was performed on peripheral blood. These receptor sequences come from a man under 40 with COVID-19, enrolled during active disease.

The genes are TRBV9 and TRBJ2-2, with 8 bases identical to TRBD2. Germline assignment: CDR1 SGDLS and CDR2 YYNGEE. CDR3 length: 17 amino acids. V was clipped by 4 bases and J by 3 bases; unmatched bases: 11. The CDR3 nucleotides read TGTGCCAGCAGCCCGGGGGGGGCTAGCGGGTACACCGGGGAGCTGTTTTTT. It codes for CASSPGGASGYTGELFF.

The chain is built from TRBV19 and TRBJ2-7; 8 bases fit TRBD2. Germline CDR1 LNHDA, CDR2 SQIVND (reference sequence). Germline trimming cut 3 bases from V and 0 bases from J; bases unmatched to any gene: 4. The CDR3 is 15 residues long. CDR3 protein: CASSIKGTSSYEQYF. The DNA of the CDR3 is TGTGCCAGTAGTATCAAAGGGACTAGCTCCTACGAGCAGTACTTC.

The CDR3 reads CASSYGANSYNEQFF. DNA for the CDR3: TGTGCCAGCAGTTACGGGGCGAATTCCTACAATGAGCAGTTCTTC. V and J are TRBV6-6 and TRBJ2-1; perhaps TRBD1 as D (5 bases). This CDR3 has 15 amino acids. Trimming took off 2 bases at V and 1 base at J, with 9 bases between the two ends. Germline V CDR1 and CDR2: MNHNY, SVGAGI (reference sequence).

This rearrangement joins TRBV10-3 to TRBJ1-1; D not resolved. Looked up from germline, CDR1 is ENHRY and CDR2 is SYGVKD. The ends were cut back, 10 bases at V and 1 base at J, with 13 bases in the middle. The CDR3 loop spans 13 amino acids. This CDR3 is CATGREWNTEAFF. CDR3 nucleotide sequence: TGTGCCACCGGGAGGGAGTGGAACACTGAAGCTTTCTTT.

This chain connects TRBV7-6 to TRBJ2-1, with a possible D match to TRBD1 (5 bases). V lost 1 base and J lost 6, with 13 bases in between. CDR1 is SGHVS, CDR2 FNYEAQ, per germline. This CDR3 is built from 15 residues. CDR3 DNA: TGTGCCAGCAGCTTAGATCTTGAAAGGGGCAATGAGCAGTTCTTC. This encodes CASSLDLERGNEQFF.

The chain recombines TRBV5-1 with TRBJ1-2, with 10 bases that match TRBD1. The germline gives CDR1 SGHRS, CDR2 YFSETQ. V lost 3 bases and J lost 5; bases outside the gene matches: 7. The CDR3 has 15 amino acids. CDR3 in amino acids: CASSSDRGGWYGYTF. The CDR3 DNA follows: TGCGCCAGCAGCTCGGACAGGGGGGGATGGTATGGCTACACCTTC.

The V and J genes are TRBV28 and TRBJ2-1; tentative D call: TRBD2 (5 bases). CDR1 and CDR2 (germline): MDHEN, SYDVKM. This CDR3 is 14 amino acids long. Trimming shortened V by 11 bases and J by 7 bases, and 21 bases separated the two germline ends. The CDR3, as DNA: TGTGCCTGGGCTGTAGAGGGAGAAAATAATGAGCAGTTCTTC. Encoded protein: CAWAVEGENNEQFF.